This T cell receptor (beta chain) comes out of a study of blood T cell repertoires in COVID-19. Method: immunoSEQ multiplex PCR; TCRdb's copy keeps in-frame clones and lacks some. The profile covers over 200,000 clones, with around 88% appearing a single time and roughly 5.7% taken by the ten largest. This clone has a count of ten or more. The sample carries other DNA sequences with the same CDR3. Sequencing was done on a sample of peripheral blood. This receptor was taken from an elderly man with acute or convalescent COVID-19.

The DNA of the CDR3 is TGTGCCAGCAGACCCGGACAGATTAGCAATCAGCCCCAGCATTTT. Its translation is CASRPGQISNQPQHF. This chain connects TRBV27 to TRBJ1-5; possible D gene TRBD1, 6 bases. Germline V lookup: CDR1 MNHEY, CDR2 SMNVEV (reference sequence). CDR3 length equals 15 residues. V dropped 6 bases and J dropped 0 bases, with 12 bases sitting between them.